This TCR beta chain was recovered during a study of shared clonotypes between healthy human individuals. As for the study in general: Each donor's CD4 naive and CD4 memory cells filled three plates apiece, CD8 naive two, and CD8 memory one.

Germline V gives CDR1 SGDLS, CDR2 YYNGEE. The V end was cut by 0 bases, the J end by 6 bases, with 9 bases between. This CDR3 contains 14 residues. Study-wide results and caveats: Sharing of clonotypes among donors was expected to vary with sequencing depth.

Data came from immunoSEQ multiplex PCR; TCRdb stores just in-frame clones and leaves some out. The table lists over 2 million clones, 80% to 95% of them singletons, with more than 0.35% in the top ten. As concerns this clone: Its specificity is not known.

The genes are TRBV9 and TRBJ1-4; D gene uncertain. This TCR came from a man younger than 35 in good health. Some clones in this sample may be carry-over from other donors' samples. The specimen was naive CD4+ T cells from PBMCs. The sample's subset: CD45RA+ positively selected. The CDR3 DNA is TGTGCCAGCAGCGTAGCTCCGCAGGATGAAAAACTGTTTTTT. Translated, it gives CASSVAPQDEKLFF.